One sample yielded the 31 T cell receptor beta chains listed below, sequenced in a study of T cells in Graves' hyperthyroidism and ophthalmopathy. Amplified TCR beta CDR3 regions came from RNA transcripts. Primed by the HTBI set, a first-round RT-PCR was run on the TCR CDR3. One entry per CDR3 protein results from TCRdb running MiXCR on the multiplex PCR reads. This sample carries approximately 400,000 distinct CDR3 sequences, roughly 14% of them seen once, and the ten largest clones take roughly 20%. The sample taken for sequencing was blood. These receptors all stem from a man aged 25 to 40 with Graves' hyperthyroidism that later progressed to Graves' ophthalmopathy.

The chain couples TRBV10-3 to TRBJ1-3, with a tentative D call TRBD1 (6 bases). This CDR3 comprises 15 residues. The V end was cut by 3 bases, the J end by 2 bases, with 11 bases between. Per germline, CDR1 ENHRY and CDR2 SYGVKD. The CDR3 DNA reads TGTGCCATCAGTGAAAACAGGGAACCTGGAAACACCATATATTTT. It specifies CAISENREPGNTIYF.

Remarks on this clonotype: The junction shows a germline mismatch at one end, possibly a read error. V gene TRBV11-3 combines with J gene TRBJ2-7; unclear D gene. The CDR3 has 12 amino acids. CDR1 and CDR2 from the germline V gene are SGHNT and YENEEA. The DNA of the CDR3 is TGTGCCGGCAGCTTGAGGCCGTACGAGCAGTACTTC. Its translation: CAGSLRPYEQYF.

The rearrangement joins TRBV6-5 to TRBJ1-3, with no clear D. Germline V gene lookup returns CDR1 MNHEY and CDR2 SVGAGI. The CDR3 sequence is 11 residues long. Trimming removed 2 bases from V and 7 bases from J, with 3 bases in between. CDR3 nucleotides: TGTGCCAGCAGTTACCTCAACACCATATATTTT. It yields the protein CASSYLNTIYF.

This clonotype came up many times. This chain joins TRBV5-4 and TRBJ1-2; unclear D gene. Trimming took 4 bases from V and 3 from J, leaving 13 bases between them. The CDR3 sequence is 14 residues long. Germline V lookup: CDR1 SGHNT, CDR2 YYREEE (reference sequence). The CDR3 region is CASSAGQRDYGYTF. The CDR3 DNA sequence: TGTGCCAGCAGCGCGGGCCAGCGGGACTATGGCTACACCTTC.

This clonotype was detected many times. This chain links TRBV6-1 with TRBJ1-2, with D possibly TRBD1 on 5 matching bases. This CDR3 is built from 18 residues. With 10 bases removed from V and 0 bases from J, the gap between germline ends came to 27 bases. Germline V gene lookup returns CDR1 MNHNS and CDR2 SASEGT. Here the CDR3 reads CATHGSSGTQDSNYGYTF. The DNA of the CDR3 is TGTGCCACCCACGGATCCTCCGGGACTCAGGATTCTAACTATGGCTACACCTTC.

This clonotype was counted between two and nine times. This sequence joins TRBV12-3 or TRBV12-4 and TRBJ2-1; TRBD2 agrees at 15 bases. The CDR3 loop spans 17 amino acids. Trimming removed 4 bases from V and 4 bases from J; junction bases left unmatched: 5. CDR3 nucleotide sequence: TGTGCCAGCAGTTCCAGTGGGACTAGCGGGGGGTACAATGAGCAGTTCTTC. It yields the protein CASSSSGTSGGYNEQFF.

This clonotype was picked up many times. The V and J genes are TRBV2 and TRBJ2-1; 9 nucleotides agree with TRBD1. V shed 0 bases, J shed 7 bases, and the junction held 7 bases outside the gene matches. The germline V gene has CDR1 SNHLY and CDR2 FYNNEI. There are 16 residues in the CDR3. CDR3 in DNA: TGTGCCAGCAGTGAAGCGCTCGGGACAGGGAAAAATGAGCAGTTCTTC. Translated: CASSEALGTGKNEQFF. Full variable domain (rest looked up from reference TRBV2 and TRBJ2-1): EPEVTQTPSHQVTQMGQEVILRCVPISNHLYFYWYRQILGQKVEFLVSFYNNEISEKSEIFDDQFSVERPDGSNFTLKIRSTKLEDSAMYFCASSEALGTGKNEQFFGPGTRLTVL.

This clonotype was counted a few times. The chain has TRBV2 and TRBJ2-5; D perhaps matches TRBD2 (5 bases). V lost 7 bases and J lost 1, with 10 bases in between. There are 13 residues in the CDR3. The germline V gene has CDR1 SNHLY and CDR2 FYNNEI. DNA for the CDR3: TGTGCCAGCAAAGTACGGGGCCAAGAGACCCAGTACTTC. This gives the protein CASKVRGQETQYF.

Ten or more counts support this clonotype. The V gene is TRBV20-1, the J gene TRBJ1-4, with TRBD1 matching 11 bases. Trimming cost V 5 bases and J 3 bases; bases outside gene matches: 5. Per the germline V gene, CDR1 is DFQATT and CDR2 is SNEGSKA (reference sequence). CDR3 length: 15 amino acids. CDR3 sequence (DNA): TGCAGTGCTCCGGGACAGGGGGGAGCTAATGAAAAACTGTTTTTT. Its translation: CSAPGQGGANEKLFF.

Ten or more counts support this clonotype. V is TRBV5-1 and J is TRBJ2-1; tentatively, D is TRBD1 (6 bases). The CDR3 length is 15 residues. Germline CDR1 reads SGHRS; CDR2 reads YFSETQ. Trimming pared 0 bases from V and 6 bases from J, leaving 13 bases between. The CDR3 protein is CASSLAAGVSNEQFF. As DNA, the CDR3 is TGCGCCAGCAGCTTGGCTGCAGGGGTGAGCAATGAGCAGTTCTTC.

The CDR3 protein is CASSTPGGGAETGELFF. The CDR3, as DNA: TGTGCCAGCAGCACCCCCGGCGGGGGGGCCGAGACCGGGGAGCTGTTTTTT. The rearrangement links TRBV9 to TRBJ2-2, with 9 bases lining up with TRBD2. CDR3 length equals 17 residues. Germline CDR1 reads SGDLS; CDR2 reads YYNGEE. The trim removed 4 bases at V and 5 bases at J, leaving 12 bases unmatched.

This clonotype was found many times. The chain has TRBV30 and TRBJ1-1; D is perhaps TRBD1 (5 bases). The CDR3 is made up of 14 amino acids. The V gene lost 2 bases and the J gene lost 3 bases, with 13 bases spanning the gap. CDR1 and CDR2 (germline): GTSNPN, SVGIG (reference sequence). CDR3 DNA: TGTGCCTGGAGTTCCGGGGGGGATCACACTGAAGCTTTCTTT. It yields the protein CAWSSGGDHTEAFF.

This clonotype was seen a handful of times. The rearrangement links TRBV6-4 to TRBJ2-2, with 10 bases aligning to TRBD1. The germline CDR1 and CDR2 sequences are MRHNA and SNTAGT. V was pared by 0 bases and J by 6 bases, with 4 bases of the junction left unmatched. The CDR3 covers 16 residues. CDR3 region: CASSDSPGQGSGELFF. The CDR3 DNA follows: TGTGCCAGCAGTGACTCACCGGGACAGGGGTCCGGGGAGCTGTTTTTT.

CDR3 in DNA: TGCAGTGCTAGAGTCCCACTTCAGAGCGGGGGGCAACACACCGGGGAGCTGTTTTTT. Residues: CSARVPLQSGGQHTGELFF. V is TRBV20-1 and J is TRBJ2-2; the match to TRBD2 covers 9 bases. Germline assignment: CDR1 DFQATT and CDR2 SNEGSKA (reference sequence). There are 19 residues in the CDR3. The ends lost 1 base at V and 3 bases at J; junction bases unmatched: 15.

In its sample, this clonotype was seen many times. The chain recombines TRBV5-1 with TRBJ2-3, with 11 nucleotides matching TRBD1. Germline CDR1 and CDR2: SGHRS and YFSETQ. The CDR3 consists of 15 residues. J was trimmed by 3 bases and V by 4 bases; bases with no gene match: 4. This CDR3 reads CASSIGQGATDTQYF. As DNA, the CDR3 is TGCGCCAGCAGCATCGGACAGGGGGCGACAGATACGCAGTATTTT.

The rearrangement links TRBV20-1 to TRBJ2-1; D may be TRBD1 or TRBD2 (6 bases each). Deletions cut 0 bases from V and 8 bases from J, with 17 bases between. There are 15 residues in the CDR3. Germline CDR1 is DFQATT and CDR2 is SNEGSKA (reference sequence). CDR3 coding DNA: TGCAGTGCTAGAGATCCGGGGGCGTTTAGGGATGAGCAGTTCTTC. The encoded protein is CSARDPGAFRDEQFF.

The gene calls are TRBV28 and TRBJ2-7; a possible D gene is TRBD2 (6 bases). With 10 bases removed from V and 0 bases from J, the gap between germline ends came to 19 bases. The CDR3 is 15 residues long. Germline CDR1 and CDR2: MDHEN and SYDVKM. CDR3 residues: CATLGTVDSSYEQYF. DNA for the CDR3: TGTGCCACCCTAGGGACTGTAGATAGCTCCTACGAGCAGTACTTC.

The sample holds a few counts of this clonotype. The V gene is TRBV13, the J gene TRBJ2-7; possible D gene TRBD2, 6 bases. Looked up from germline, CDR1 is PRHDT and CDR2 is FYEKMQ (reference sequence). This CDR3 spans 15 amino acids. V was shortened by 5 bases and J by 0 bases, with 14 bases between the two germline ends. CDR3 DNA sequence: TGTGCCAGCAGCACTGGACTACTGAGCTCCTACGAGCAGTACTTC. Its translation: CASSTGLLSSYEQYF.

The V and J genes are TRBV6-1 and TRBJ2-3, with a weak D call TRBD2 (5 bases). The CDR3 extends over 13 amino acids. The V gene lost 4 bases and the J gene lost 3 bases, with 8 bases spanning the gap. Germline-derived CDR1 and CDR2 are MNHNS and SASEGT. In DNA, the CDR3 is TGTGCCAGCAGTGCTCCGGGGACAGATACGCAGTATTTT. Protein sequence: CASSAPGTDTQYF.

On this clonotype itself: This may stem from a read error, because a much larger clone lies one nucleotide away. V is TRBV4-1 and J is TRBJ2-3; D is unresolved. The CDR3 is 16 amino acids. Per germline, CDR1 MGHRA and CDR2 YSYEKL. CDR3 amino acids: CASSKERQISTDTQYF. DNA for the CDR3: TGCGCCAGCAGCAAAGAAAGGCAGATTAGCACAGATACGCAGTATTTT.

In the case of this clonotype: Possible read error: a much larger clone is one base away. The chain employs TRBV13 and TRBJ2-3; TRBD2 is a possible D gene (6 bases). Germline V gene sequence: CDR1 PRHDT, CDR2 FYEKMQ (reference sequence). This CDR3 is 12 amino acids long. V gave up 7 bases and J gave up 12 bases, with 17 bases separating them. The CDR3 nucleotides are TGTGCCAGCAACCCCTTGGAGGGGTACCAGTATTTT. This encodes CASNPLEGYQYF.

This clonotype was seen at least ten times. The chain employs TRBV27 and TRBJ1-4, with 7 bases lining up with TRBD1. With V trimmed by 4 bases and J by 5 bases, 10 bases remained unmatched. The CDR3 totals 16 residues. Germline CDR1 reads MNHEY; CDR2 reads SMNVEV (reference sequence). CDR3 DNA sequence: TGTGCCAGCAGTTCATCAGTGGGACAGACGAATGAAAAACTGTTTTTT. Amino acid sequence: CASSSSVGQTNEKLFF.

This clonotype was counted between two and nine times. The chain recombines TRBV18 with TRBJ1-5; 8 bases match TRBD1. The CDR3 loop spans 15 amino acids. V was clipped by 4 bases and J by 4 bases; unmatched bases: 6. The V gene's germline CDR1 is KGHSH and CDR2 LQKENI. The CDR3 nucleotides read TGTGCCAGCTCACAACCGGGACAGGTGAATCAGCCCCAGCATTTT. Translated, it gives CASSQPGQVNQPQHF.

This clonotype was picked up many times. The CDR3 loop reads CSARVGGGSTEAFF. The CDR3 coding sequence is TGCAGTGCTAGAGTGGGGGGGGGGAGCACTGAAGCTTTCTTT. The chain recombines TRBV20-1 with TRBJ1-1; D is perhaps TRBD1 (5 bases). The germline V gene has CDR1 DFQATT and CDR2 SNEGSKA (reference sequence). V was shortened by 1 base and J by 4 bases, with 13 bases between the two germline ends. The CDR3 has 14 residues.

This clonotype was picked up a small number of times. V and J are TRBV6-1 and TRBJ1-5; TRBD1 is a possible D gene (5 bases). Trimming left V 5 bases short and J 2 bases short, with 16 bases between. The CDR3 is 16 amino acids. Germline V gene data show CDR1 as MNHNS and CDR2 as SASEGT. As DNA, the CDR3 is TGTGCCAGCAGTCAGCAGGGAAGTTTCGGCAATCAGCCCCAGCATTTT. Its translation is CASSQQGSFGNQPQHF.

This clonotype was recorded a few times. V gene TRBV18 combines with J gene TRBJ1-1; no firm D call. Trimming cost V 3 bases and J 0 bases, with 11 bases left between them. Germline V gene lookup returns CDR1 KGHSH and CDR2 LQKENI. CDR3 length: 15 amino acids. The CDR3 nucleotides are TGTGCCAGCTCACCTCAGGACGGGGTGAACACTGAAGCTTTCTTT. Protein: CASSPQDGVNTEAFF.

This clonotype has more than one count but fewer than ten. The CDR3 DNA is TGCAGTGCTAGAGCAAACAGGGGGACATACTATGGCTACACCTTC. It is translated as CSARANRGTYYGYTF. The chain links TRBV20-1 to TRBJ1-2, with 8 bases fitting TRBD1. This CDR3 comprises 15 residues. Germline V gene sequence: CDR1 DFQATT, CDR2 SNEGSKA (reference sequence). With 1 base clipped from V and 3 bases from J, the junction kept 7 bases outside the gene matches.

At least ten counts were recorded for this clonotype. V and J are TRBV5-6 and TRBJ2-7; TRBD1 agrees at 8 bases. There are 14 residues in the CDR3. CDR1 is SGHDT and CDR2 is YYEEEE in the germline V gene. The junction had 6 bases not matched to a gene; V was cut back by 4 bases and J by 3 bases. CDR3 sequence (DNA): TGTGCCAGCAGCCCCGGACAGGGTGGCTACGAGCAGTACTTC. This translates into CASSPGQGGYEQYF.

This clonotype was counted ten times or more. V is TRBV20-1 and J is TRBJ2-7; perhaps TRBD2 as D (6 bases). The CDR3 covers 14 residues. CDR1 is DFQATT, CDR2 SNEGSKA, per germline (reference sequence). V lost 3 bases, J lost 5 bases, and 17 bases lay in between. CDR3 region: CSASNRGRVDEQYF. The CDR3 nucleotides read TGCAGTGCTAGCAACCGGGGGAGAGTAGACGAGCAGTACTTC.

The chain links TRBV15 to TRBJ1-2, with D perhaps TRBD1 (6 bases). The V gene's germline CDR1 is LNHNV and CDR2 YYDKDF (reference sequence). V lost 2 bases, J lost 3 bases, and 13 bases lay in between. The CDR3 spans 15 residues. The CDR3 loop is CATSRPDGGHYGYTF. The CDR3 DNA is TGTGCCACCAGCAGACCGGACGGGGGCCACTATGGCTACACCTTC.

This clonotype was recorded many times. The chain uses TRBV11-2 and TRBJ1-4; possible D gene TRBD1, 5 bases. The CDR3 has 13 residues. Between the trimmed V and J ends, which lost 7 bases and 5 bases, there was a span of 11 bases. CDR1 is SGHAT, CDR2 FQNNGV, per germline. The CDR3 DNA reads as TGTGCCAGCAAGAGGGGATTAAATGAAAAACTGTTTTTT. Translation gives CASKRGLNEKLFF.